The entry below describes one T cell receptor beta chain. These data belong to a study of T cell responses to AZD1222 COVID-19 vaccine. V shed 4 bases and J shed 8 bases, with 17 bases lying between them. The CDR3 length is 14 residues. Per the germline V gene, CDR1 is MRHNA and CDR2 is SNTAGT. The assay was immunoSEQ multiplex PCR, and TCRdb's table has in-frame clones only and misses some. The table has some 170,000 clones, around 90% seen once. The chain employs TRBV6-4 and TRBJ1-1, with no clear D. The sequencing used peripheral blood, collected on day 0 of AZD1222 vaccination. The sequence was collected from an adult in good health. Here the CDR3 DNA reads TGTGCCAGCAGTGTCCCTGCTTGTCTGGGAGAAGCTTTCTTT. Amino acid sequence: CASSVPACLGEAFF.